This TCR beta chain was profiled in a study of blood T cell repertoires in COVID-19. Some clones are missing from TCRdb's copy, which holds only in-frame ones; the method was immunoSEQ multiplex PCR. The sample includes 150,000 to 200,000 clones, about 80% of them seen just once. CDR1 is SNHLY, CDR2 FYNNEI, per germline. The CDR3 covers 13 residues. Trimming pared 7 bases from V and 9 bases from J, leaving 19 bases between. This clone has ten or more counts. The chain uses TRBV2 and TRBJ2-7, with D maybe TRBD2 (5 bases). Sequences were obtained from peripheral blood. The sequence came from a human donor with acute or convalescent COVID-19. The donor label of this sample is uncertain. The CDR3 region is CASIPNPRAGQYF. For the CDR3, the DNA is TGTGCCAGCATCCCCAACCCGCGGGCCGGGCAGTACTTC. Looking up the rest from reference TRBV2 and TRBJ2-7 gives the full variable domain: EPEVTQTPSHQVTQMGQEVILRCVPISNHLYFYWYRQILGQKVEFLVSFYNNEISEKSEIFDDQFSVERPDGSNFTLKIRSTKLEDSAMYFCASIPNPRAGQYFGPGTRLTVT.